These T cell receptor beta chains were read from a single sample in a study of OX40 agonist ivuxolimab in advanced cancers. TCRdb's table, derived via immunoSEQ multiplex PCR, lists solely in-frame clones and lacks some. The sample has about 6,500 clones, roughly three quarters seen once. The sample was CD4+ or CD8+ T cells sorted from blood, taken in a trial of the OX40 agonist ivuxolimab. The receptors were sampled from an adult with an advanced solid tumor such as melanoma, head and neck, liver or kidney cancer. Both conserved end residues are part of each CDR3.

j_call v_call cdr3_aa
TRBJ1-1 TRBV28 CASSLWSAEAFF
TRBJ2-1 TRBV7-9 CASSSGLAGNSLGNEQFF
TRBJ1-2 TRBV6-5 CASSWSGGDYGYTF
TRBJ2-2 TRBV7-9 CASSFSGTTGELFF
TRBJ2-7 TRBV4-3 CASSQSLFDSSYEQYF
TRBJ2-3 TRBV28 CASSLLAGTSDTQYF
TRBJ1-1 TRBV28 CASSGLTGLVANTEAFF
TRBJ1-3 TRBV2 CAIGEAFGNTIYF
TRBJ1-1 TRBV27 CASYSRGWTATEAFF
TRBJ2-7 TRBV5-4 CASSPADSSYEQYF
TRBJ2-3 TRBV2 CASSPGAGPGDTQYF
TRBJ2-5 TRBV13 CASSPRTGVETQYF
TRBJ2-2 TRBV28 CASSLVDSGNTGELFF
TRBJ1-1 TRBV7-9 CASRGPGQVNTEAFF
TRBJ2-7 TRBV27 CASSPSVGTASYEQYF